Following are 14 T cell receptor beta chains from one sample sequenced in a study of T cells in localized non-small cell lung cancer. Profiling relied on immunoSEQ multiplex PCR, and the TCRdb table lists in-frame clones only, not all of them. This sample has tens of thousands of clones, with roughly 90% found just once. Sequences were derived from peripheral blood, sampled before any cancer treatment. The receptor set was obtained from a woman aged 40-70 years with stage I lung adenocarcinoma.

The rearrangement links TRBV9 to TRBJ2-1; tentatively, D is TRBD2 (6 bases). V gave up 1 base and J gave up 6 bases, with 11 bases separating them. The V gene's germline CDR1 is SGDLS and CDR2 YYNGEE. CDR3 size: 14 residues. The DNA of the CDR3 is TGTGCCAGCAGCGTAAAAGGGACTTTCAATGAGCAGTTCTTC. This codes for CASSVKGTFNEQFF.

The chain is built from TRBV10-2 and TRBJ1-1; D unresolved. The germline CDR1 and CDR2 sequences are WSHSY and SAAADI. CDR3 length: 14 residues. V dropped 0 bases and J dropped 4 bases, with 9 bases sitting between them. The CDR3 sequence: CASSESTSVTEAFF. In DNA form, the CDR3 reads TGCGCCAGCAGTGAGTCGACGTCAGTCACTGAAGCTTTCTTT.

DNA for the CDR3: TGTGCCTGGAGTGTAGCGTTGAATCAGCCCCAGCATTTT. Translation gives CAWSVALNQPQHF. The rearrangement uses TRBV30 and TRBJ1-5, with no clear D. Germline assignment: CDR1 GTSNPN and CDR2 SVGIG (reference sequence). The CDR3 is made up of 13 amino acids. The ends were cut back, 0 bases at V and 4 bases at J, with 7 bases in the middle.

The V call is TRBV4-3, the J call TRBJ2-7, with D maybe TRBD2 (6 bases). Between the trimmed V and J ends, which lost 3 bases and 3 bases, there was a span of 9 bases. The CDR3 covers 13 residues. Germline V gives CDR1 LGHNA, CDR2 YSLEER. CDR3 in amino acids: CASSQDYHYEQYF. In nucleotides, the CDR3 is TGCGCCAGCAGCCAGGACTACCACTACGAGCAGTACTTC.

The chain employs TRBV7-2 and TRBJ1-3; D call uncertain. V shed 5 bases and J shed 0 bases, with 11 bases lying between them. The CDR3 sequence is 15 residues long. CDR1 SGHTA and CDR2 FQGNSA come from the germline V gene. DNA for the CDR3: TGTGCCAGCAGCCCCTATCTGAGCTCTGGAAACACCATATATTTT. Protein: CASSPYLSSGNTIYF.

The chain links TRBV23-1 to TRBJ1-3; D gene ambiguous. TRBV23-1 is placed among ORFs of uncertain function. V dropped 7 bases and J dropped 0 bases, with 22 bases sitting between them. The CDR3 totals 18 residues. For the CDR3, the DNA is TGCGCCAGCAATCAGACCGGCAAAATGCAACTCTCTGGAAACACCATATATTTT. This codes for CASNQTGKMQLSGNTIYF.

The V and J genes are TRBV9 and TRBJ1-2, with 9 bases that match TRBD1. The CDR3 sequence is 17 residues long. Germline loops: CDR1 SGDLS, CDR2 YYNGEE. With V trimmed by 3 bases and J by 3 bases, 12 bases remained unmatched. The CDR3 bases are TGTGCCAGCAGCGCAGACAGGGGGAATTTGTTCGACTATGGCTACACCTTC. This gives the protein CASSADRGNLFDYGYTF.

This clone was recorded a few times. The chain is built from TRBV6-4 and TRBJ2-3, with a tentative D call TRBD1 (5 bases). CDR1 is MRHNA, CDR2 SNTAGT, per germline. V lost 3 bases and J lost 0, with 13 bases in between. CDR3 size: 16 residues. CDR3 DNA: TGTGCCAGCAGTGATAGTCCGACAGTCAGCACAGATACGCAGTATTTT. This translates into CASSDSPTVSTDTQYF.

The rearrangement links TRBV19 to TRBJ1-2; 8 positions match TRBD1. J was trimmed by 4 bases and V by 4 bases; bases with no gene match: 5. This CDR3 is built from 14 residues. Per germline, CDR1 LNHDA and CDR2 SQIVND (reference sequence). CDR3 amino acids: CASSTGQGAYGYTF. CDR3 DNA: TGTGCCAGTAGTACAGGACAGGGCGCCTATGGCTACACCTTC.

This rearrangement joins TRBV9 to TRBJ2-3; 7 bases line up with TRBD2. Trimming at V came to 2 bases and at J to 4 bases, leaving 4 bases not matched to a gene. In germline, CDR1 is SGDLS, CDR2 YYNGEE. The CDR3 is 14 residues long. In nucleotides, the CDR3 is TGTGCCAGCAGCGTCGGGAGGCAGGCAGATACGCAGTATTTT. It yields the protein CASSVGRQADTQYF.

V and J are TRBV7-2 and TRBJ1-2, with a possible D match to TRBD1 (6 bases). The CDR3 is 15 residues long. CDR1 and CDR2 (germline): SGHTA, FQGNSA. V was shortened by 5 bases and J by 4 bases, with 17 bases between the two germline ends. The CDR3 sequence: CASSPSGGAGYGYTF. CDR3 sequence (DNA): TGTGCCAGCAGCCCTAGCGGGGGGGCCGGCTATGGCTACACCTTC.

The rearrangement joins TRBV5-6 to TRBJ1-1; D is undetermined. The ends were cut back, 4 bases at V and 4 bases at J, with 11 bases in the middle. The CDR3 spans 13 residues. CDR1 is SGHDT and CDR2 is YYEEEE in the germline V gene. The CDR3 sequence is CASSRGAGTEAFF. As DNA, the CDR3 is TGTGCCAGCAGCCGGGGAGCGGGCACTGAAGCTTTCTTT.

The CDR3 nucleotides are TGCAGCGTTGGGGCGGGCGGGGGGCACGAGCAGTACTTC. Translating gives CSVGAGGGHEQYF. V gene TRBV29-1 combines with J gene TRBJ2-7, with 8 bases identical to TRBD2. The CDR3 covers 13 residues. Trimming took 4 bases from V and 5 from J; bases not matched to a gene: 7. The germline CDR1 and CDR2 sequences are SQVTM and ANQGSEA.

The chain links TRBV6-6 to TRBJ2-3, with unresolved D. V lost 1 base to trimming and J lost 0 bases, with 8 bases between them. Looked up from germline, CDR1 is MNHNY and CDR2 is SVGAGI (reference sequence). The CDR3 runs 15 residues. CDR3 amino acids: CASSYYAQSTDTQYF. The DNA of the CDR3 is TGTGCCAGCAGTTACTATGCGCAGAGCACAGATACGCAGTATTTT.